This entry is about one T cell receptor beta chain. The data originate from a study of OX40 agonist ivuxolimab in advanced cancers. Overall study context: Ivuxolimab, which is an agonistic anti-OX40 (CD134) antibody, was administered to the patients. Every 2 weeks, patients got intravenous ivuxolimab at one of six dose levels (0.01-10 mg/kg). Patients in dose escalation had liver, melanoma, kidney or head and neck cancers.

TCRdb keeps only in-frame clones here, not all; method: immunoSEQ multiplex PCR. The table lists around 70,000 clones, approximately 90% of them singletons, with around 7.3% in the top ten. Trimming at V came to 5 bases and at J to 0 bases, leaving 3 bases not matched to a gene. The CDR3 loop spans 15 amino acids. Germline V lookup: CDR1 PRHDT, CDR2 FYEKMQ (reference sequence). The chain couples TRBV13 to TRBJ2-1; TRBD1 agrees at 8 bases. This TCR derives from an adult with an advanced solid tumor such as melanoma, head and neck, liver or kidney cancer. This material consisted of CD4+ or CD8+ T cells sorted from blood, taken in a trial of the OX40 agonist ivuxolimab. The CDR3 DNA follows: TGTGCCAGCAGCCCAGGACAGGGCTCCTACAATGAGCAGTTCTTC. Its translation: CASSPGQGSYNEQFF. The whole variable domain, remainder taken from reference TRBV13 and TRBJ2-1, is AAGVIQSPRHLIKEKRETATLKCYPIPRHDTVYWYQQGPGQDPQFLISFYEKMQSDKGSIPDRFSAQQFSDYHSELNMSSLELGDSALYFCASSPGQGSYNEQFFGPGTRLTVL.